This is a list of T cell receptor beta chains from one sample in a study of blood T cell repertoires in COVID-19. The data were produced by immunoSEQ multiplex PCR, yet TCRdb's version contains in-frame clones alone and is incomplete. The sample records under 150,000 clones, over 70% being singletons. Specimen: PBMCs or T cells enriched from blood (not recorded which). The receptors shown here come from a man over 45 in a cohort exposed to, infected with or recovered from COVID-19 (not recorded which). Each CDR3 is given with its conserved first and last residue. A D gene is named only where the DNA matches it firmly. Rows give clone size only sometimes, using once, few, many, or a class for an expanded clone.

clone size | D gene | J gene | V gene | CDR3 DNA | CDR3 protein
. | . | TRBJ2-7 | TRBV27 | TGTGCCAGCAGTTTAGAATCGGTCAGGGTCTACGAGCAGTACTTC | CASSLESVRVYEQYF
. | TRBD1 | TRBJ2-5 | TRBV19 | TGTGCCAGTAGTAAAGGAGTACAGGGGGTTGGAGAGACCCAGTACTTC | CASSKGVQGVGETQYF
. | TRBD1 | TRBJ2-7 | TRBV6-5 | TGTGCCAGCAGTTACTCGAGACAGGGGACCACCTACGAGCAGTACTTC | CASSYSRQGTTYEQYF
. | . | TRBJ2-7 | TRBV7-8 | TGTGCCAGCAGCTTACCCTCGTGGGGCGAACTGGCCTACGAGCAGTACTTC | CASSLPSWGELAYEQYF
many | . | TRBJ1-2 | TRBV7-9 | TGTGCCAGCAGCTCCCAGTATGGCTACACCTTC | CASSSQYGYTF
. | . | TRBJ1-1 | TRBV5-1 | TGCGCCAGCAGCGCCTTGGGGGGGCTACATGAAGCTTTCTTT | CASSALGGLHEAFF
. | TRBD2 | TRBJ2-4 | TRBV9 | TGTGCCAGCAGCCCCCCTGGGACTAGCGGGACGCTAGCCAAAAACATTCAGTACTTC | CASSPPGTSGTLAKNIQYF
. | TRBD1 | TRBJ1-1 | TRBV19 | TGTGCCAGTAGTACCCGACAGGGTTGGACTGAAGCTTTCTTT | CASSTRQGWTEAFF
few | TRBD1 | TRBJ2-7 | TRBV6-5 | TGTGCCAGCAGCCCCGGACAGGCGGACGAGCAGTACTTC | CASSPGQADEQYF
. | . | TRBJ1-3 | TRBV9 | TGTGCCAGCAGCGGCAGCGACGCTAAGGTGGGAAACACCATATATTTT | CASSGSDAKVGNTIYF
. | TRBD2 | TRBJ2-1 | TRBV5-4 | TGTGCCAGCAGGGAGCGGGGGGGCTACAATGAGCAGTTCTTC | CASRERGGYNEQFF
. | . | TRBJ2-5 | TRBV5-6 | TGTGCCAGCAGCCTACGGGCGGGCCAAGAGACCCAGTACTTC | CASSLRAGQETQYF
. | . | TRBJ1-6 | TRBV7-2 | TGTGCCAGCAGCTCCGGGGGGGGACGACTTAATTCACCCCTCCACTTT | CASSSGGGRLNSPLHF
. | TRBD1 | TRBJ1-5 | TRBV18 | TGTGCCAGCTCACCAGGGACAGGGGGCTGGGAGCCCCAGCATTTT | CASSPGTGGWEPQHF
. | . | TRBJ2-3 | TRBV12-3/TRBV12-4 | TGTGCCAGCAGTTTACGGGATACGCAGTATTTT | CASSLRDTQYF
. | TRBD1 | TRBJ1-2 | TRBV5-1 | TGCGCCAGCAGCTTCGGACAGGGGAGAGGCGGCTACACCTTC | CASSFGQGRGGYTF
. | TRBD1 | TRBJ1-5 | TRBV6-2/TRBV6-3 | TGTGCCAGCAGTTACCTTCAGGGGGCGAAAAATCAGCCCCAGCATTTT | CASSYLQGAKNQPQHF
. | TRBD1 | TRBJ1-1 | TRBV5-4 | TGTGCCAGCAGCTTGGAATGGACAGGAATGAACACTGAAGCTTTCTTT | CASSLEWTGMNTEAFF
. | TRBD1 | TRBJ1-1 | TRBV7-9 | TGTGCCAGCACCCAGGGGGCCGGGCTCACTGAAGCTTTCTTT | CASTQGAGLTEAFF
. | TRBD1 | TRBJ1-1 | TRBV11-3 | TGTGCCAGCAGCTGCCGGGACAGGGATCCCAACACTGAAGCTTTCTTT | CASSCRDRDPNTEAFF
. | TRBD1 | TRBJ2-2 | TRBV19 | TGTGCCAGTAGTATGGGAAGGGGGCAAGGGACCGGGGAGCTGTTTTTT | CASSMGRGQGTGELFF
. | . | TRBJ1-1 | TRBV19 | TGTGCCAGTAGTCTTCAAAGGGGGGGTGAAGCTTTCTTT | CASSLQRGGEAFF
once | . | TRBJ1-4 | TRBV30 | TGTGCCTGGAGTGTCGGGGGGGCCGGTAATGAAAAACTGTTTTTT | CAWSVGGAGNEKLFF
once | . | TRBJ1-3 | TRBV18 | TGTGCCAGCTCACCACCCTCAGGGAGGGCTGGAAACACCATATATTTT | CASSPPSGRAGNTIYF
once | TRBD2 | TRBJ2-2 | TRBV29-1 | TGCAGCGTTGACGGGGGGGCACGGACCGGGGAGCTGTTTTTT | CSVDGGARTGELFF
. | TRBD1 | TRBJ2-5 | TRBV11-3 | TGTGCCAGCAGCTTAGACCGGGTAACAGGGGTGACCCAGTACTTC | CASSLDRVTGVTQYF
few | . | TRBJ2-7 | TRBV5-5 | TGTGCCAGCAGCTTGGATTTGGGACTTAGCTCCTACGAGCAGTACTTC | CASSLDLGLSSYEQYF
. | . | TRBJ1-5 | TRBV2 | TGTGCCAGCACAAGGGAGGGCAATCAGCCCCAGCATTTT | CASTREGNQPQHF
. | TRBD2 | TRBJ2-3 | TRBV10-3 | TGTGCCAGCGGCGGGAGGATAAGCACAGATACGCAGTATTTT | CASGGRISTDTQYF